These T cell receptor beta chains were read from a single sample in a study of blood T cell repertoires in COVID-19. Method: immunoSEQ multiplex PCR; TCRdb's copy keeps in-frame clones and lacks some. The sample includes 75,000 or so clones, approximately 88% of them seen just once. Sequenced: peripheral blood. The receptors derive from a woman over 75 with active or convalescent COVID-19. The CDR3 runs from the conserved cysteine through the conserved F or W. Each record gives: clone size, D gene, V gene, J gene, CDR3 protein, CDR3 DNA. The D gene is left open where the match is weak. Not every row has a clone size; where given, it reads once, few, many or a size class.

>few|TRBD1|TRBV3-1/TRBV3-2|TRBJ2-7
CASSPGTGGVDEQYF
TGTGCCAGCAGCCCGGGGACAGGGGGCGTCGACGAGCAGTACTTC
>few|TRBD2|TRBV19|TRBJ2-5
CASSIIRAGGRQETQYF
TGTGCCAGTAGTATTATCAGGGCGGGGGGACGTCAAGAGACCCAGTACTTC
>NA|NA|TRBV7-9|TRBJ1-4
CASSTYLRATNEKLFF
TGTGCCAGCAGCACCTACCTAAGAGCAACTAATGAAAAACTGTTTTTT
>once|TRBD2|TRBV7-2|TRBJ2-7
CASSLVASGSYEQYF
TGTGCCAGCAGCTTGGTGGCTAGCGGTTCCTACGAGCAGTACTTC
>NA|TRBD1|TRBV19|TRBJ2-2
CASRTGTGGWGELFF
TGTGCCAGTAGGACCGGGACAGGGGGCTGGGGGGAGCTGTTTTTT
>NA|NA|TRBV10-3|TRBJ1-1
CAIRLQPNTEAFF
TGTGCCATCAGGTTACAGCCGAACACTGAAGCTTTCTTT
>once|NA|TRBV7-2|TRBJ2-7
CASSPRTPAEQYF
TGTGCCAGCAGCCCCCGGACTCCCGCCGAGCAGTACTTC
>once|NA|TRBV5-5|TRBJ2-7
CASSLDLGVSYEQYF
TGTGCCAGCAGCTTGGATCTCGGGGTATCCTACGAGCAGTACTTC
>NA|TRBD1|TRBV5-1|TRBJ2-2
CASTVQGTGTGELFF
TGCGCCAGCACCGTACAGGGGACAGGCACCGGGGAGCTGTTTTTT
>NA|TRBD2|TRBV6-2/TRBV6-3|TRBJ2-7
CASSYSVLSAGREQYF
TGTGCCAGCAGTTACTCGGTCTTGTCAGCGGGAAGGGAGCAGTACTTC
>NA|TRBD1|TRBV4-1|TRBJ1-2
CASSQWDRGTYGYTF
TGCGCCAGCAGCCAATGGGACAGGGGGACCTATGGCTACACCTTC
>NA|TRBD2|TRBV6-5|TRBJ2-1
CASTGPGTSVQFF
TGTGCCAGCACTGGCCCAGGGACTAGCGTTCAGTTCTTC
>once|TRBD2|TRBV30|TRBJ2-3
CAWSRIAGNTDTQYF
TGTGCCTGGAGTCGAATAGCGGGGAACACAGATACGCAGTATTTT
>NA|NA|TRBV7-2|TRBJ2-1
CASSPHGAGAYNEQFF
TGTGCCAGCAGCCCCCATGGGGCGGGGGCTTACAATGAGCAGTTCTTC
>NA|TRBD1|TRBV28|TRBJ2-2
CASSPLSAQGKAGELFF
TGTGCCAGCAGTCCACTGAGTGCACAGGGGAAGGCCGGGGAGCTGTTTTTT
>NA|TRBD1|TRBV5-4|TRBJ2-7
CASSLQGAWEQYF
TGTGCCAGCAGCTTACAGGGGGCATGGGAGCAGTACTTC
>NA|TRBD1|TRBV7-9|TRBJ2-3
CASSSGQGRADTQYF
TGTGCCAGCAGCTCCGGACAGGGAAGGGCAGATACGCAGTATTTT
>NA|NA|TRBV6-5|TRBJ2-7
CASSYSFAVSYEQYF
TGTGCCAGCAGTTACTCGTTCGCAGTCTCCTACGAGCAGTACTTC
>NA|NA|TRBV7-8|TRBJ1-1
CASSLVGGAEAFF
TGTGCCAGCAGCTTAGTGGGGGGGGCCGAAGCTTTCTTT
>NA|NA|TRBV29-1|TRBJ1-2
CSVDGDRWGRDYGYTF
TGCAGCGTTGACGGGGATCGATGGGGGAGGGACTATGGCTACACCTTC
>NA|NA|TRBV30|TRBJ2-7
CAWARVDYEQYF
TGTGCCTGGGCGAGGGTAGACTACGAGCAGTACTTC
>NA|NA|TRBV2|TRBJ2-7
CASSPLDEQYF
TGTGCCAGCAGCCCGTTAGACGAGCAGTACTTC
>once|TRBD2|TRBV28|TRBJ2-1
CASSLGGRGDNEQFF
TGTGCCAGCAGTTTGGGCGGGAGGGGGGACAATGAGCAGTTCTTC
>NA|TRBD1|TRBV5-1|TRBJ2-6
CASSLGGAAGANVLTF
TGCGCCAGCAGCTTAGGGGGCGCCGCTGGGGCCAACGTCCTGACTTTC
>once|NA|TRBV14|TRBJ2-7
CASSQWGNVGSYEQYF
TGTGCCAGCAGCCAATGGGGCAACGTCGGTTCCTACGAGCAGTACTTC
>NA|TRBD1|TRBV7-2|TRBJ2-3
CASSPDRVTDTQYF
TGTGCCAGCAGCCCGGACAGGGTCACAGATACGCAGTATTTT
>NA|TRBD2|TRBV9|TRBJ2-1
CASSVGLAGVNEQFF
TGTGCCAGCAGCGTGGGACTAGCGGGAGTAAATGAGCAGTTCTTC
>NA|NA|TRBV7-8|TRBJ1-5
CASSTIAEDQPQHF
TGTGCCAGCAGCACCATAGCAGAGGATCAGCCCCAGCATTTT
>once|NA|TRBV28|TRBJ2-1
CASSRPRSDEQFF
TGTGCCAGCAGCCGCCCCCGGTCCGATGAGCAGTTCTTC
>NA|NA|TRBV10-3|TRBJ2-7
CAISVGRAYEQYF
TGTGCCATCAGTGTAGGCAGGGCTTACGAGCAGTACTTC
>NA|TRBD1|TRBV5-3|TRBJ2-2
CARSPGQGNTGELFF
TGTGCCAGAAGCCCGGGACAGGGGAACACCGGGGAGCTGTTTTTT
>NA|NA|TRBV18|TRBJ1-2
CASSPQGEVRYTF
TGTGCCAGCTCGCCACAGGGAGAAGTCCGCTACACCTTC
>NA|TRBD1|TRBV15|TRBJ2-4
CATSRGEGTGATAKNIQYF
TGTGCCACCAGCAGAGGGGAAGGGACAGGGGCAACAGCCAAAAACATTCAGTACTTC
>NA|TRBD1|TRBV6-6|TRBJ1-2
CASSPSSGTGGSDYGYTF
TGTGCCAGCAGTCCGTCCTCCGGGACAGGGGGCAGTGACTATGGCTACACCTTC
>NA|NA|TRBV3-1/TRBV3-2|TRBJ2-7
CASSQDAVQGQYF
TGTGCCAGCAGCCAAGATGCGGTCCAGGGGCAGTACTTC
>NA|NA|TRBV5-4|TRBJ1-1
CASRGPTSNTEAFF
TGTGCCAGCAGGGGCCCCACCTCGAACACTGAAGCTTTCTTT
>NA|NA|TRBV24-1|TRBJ2-1
CATSDSAHEQFF
TGTGCCACCAGTGACAGCGCGCATGAGCAGTTCTTC
>NA|TRBD2|TRBV3-1/TRBV3-2|TRBJ2-5
CASSPTGTSVPRRGETQYF
TGTGCCAGCAGCCCAACTGGGACTAGCGTACCTCGGAGGGGAGAGACCCAGTACTTC
>NA|NA|TRBV11-1|TRBJ2-5
CASSRRQGGGETQYF
TGTGCCAGCAGCCGCCGACAGGGAGGAGGAGAGACCCAGTACTTC
>NA|TRBD1|TRBV24-1|TRBJ1-5
CATSARDRGSNQPQHF
TGTGCCACCAGTGCTCGGGACAGGGGTAGCAATCAGCCCCAGCATTTT
>NA|NA|TRBV3-1/TRBV3-2|TRBJ2-1
CASSQRSLAYSYNEQFF
TGTGCCAGCAGCCAGAGGTCGTTAGCGTACTCCTACAATGAGCAGTTCTTC
>NA|NA|TRBV7-3|TRBJ1-2
CASSHRHQPNYGYTF
TGTGCCAGCAGCCACAGACATCAACCTAACTATGGCTACACCTTC
>NA|TRBD1|TRBV7-3|TRBJ2-7
CASSPDRAYEQYF
TGTGCCAGCAGCCCCGACAGGGCCTACGAGCAGTACTTC
>once|NA|TRBV5-1|TRBJ1-1
CASSVLPTGTPLEAFF
TGCGCCAGCAGCGTACTCCCGACCGGGACACCGCTCGAAGCTTTCTTT
>NA|NA|TRBV19|TRBJ1-1
CASKGRVTGGEAFF
TGTGCCAGTAAGGGCAGGGTAACAGGTGGTGAAGCTTTCTTT
>NA|NA|TRBV5-5|TRBJ1-6
CASSLLGTASYNSPLHF
TGTGCCAGCAGCTTGTTAGGGACTGCTTCTTATAATTCACCCCTCCACTTT
>NA|NA|TRBV2|TRBJ2-3
CASSESRDTQYF
TGTGCCAGCAGTGAATCCCGGGATACGCAGTATTTT
>NA|TRBD1|TRBV27|TRBJ1-2
CASSPNRGLLGYTF
TGTGCCAGCAGTCCGAACAGGGGGTTGTTAGGCTACACCTTC
>NA|NA|TRBV5-8|TRBJ2-1
CASSSHRESEQFF
TGTGCCAGCAGCTCACACAGGGAGTCCGAGCAGTTCTTC
>few|NA|TRBV7-3|TRBJ2-3
CASSLNGDFTDTQYF
TGTGCCAGCAGCTTGAACGGTGATTTCACAGATACGCAGTATTTT
>NA|NA|TRBV25-1|TRBJ1-1
CASSEGGRMNTEAFF
TGTGCCAGCAGTGAAGGGGGCAGGATGAACACTGAAGCTTTCTTT
>NA|TRBD1|TRBV4-1|TRBJ1-2
CASSQPDRDYGYTF
TGCGCCAGCAGCCAACCGGACAGGGACTATGGCTACACCTTC
>NA|NA|TRBV4-1|TRBJ1-2
CASSQEARALYGYTF
TGCGCCAGCAGCCAAGAAGCCAGGGCCCTCTATGGCTACACCTTC
>once|TRBD1|TRBV7-8|TRBJ2-3
CASTLRQGRTDTQYF
TGTGCCAGCACCCTTAGACAGGGCAGAACAGATACGCAGTATTTT